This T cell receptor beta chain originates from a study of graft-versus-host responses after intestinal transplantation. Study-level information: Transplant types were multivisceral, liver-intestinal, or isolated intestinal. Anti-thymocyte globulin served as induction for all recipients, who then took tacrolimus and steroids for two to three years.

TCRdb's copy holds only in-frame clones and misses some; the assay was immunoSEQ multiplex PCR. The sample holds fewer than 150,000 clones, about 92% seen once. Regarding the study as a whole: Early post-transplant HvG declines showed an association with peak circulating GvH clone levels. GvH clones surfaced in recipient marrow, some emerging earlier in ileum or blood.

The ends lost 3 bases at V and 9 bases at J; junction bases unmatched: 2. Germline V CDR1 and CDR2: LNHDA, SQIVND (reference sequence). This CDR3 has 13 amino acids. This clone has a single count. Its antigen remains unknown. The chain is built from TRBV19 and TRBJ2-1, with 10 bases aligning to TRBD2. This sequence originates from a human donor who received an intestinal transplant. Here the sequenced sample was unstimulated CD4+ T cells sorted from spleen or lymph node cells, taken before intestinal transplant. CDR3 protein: CASSIQRGGEQFF. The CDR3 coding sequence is TGTGCCAGTAGTATTCAGCGGGGGGGTGAGCAGTTCTTC.